These 25 T cell receptor beta chains came from one sample sequenced in a study of CD8+CD57+ T cells in acquired aplastic anemia. Genomic DNA served as template for TCR beta VDJ and CDR3 profiling. TCRdb re-called the reads through MiXCR, storing one row per CDR3 protein. The sample holds around 170,000 distinct CDR3 sequences, nearly 50% seen once. All patients picked for sequencing had shown, by flow cytometry, an expansion of CD8+CD57+ cells. The sample was sorted CD4+, CD8+, or CD8+CD57+ T cells (not recorded which) from PBMCs. The source is a human donor with aplastic anemia.

The J gene is TRBJ2-7, the V gene TRBV25-1, with D possibly being TRBD1 (5 bases). This CDR3 has 15 amino acids. Trimming took 1 base from V and 2 from J, leaving 12 bases between them. Germline V lookup: CDR1 MGHDK, CDR2 SYGVNS. CDR3 in amino acids: CASSESEQGAYEQYF. CDR3 bases: TGTGCCAGCAGTGAATCCGAGCAGGGCGCCTACGAGCAGTACTTC.

This clonotype was found many times. This rearrangement joins TRBV6-2 or TRBV6-3 to TRBJ2-5; 10 nucleotides match TRBD1. Germline CDR1 and CDR2: MNHEY and SVGEGT. The CDR3 has 15 amino acids. The junction had 10 bases not matched to a gene; V was cut back by 5 bases and J by 7 bases. The CDR3 region is CASSRTGTGVWTQYF. The DNA for the CDR3 is TGTGCCAGCAGTCGGACCGGGACAGGGGTATGGACCCAGTACTTC.

This clonotype was observed a single time. The chain joins TRBV29-1 to TRBJ2-7, with D unresolved. V was shortened by 6 bases and J by 0 bases, with 12 bases between the two germline ends. Germline CDR1 SQVTM, CDR2 ANQGSEA. This CDR3 comprises 13 residues. The CDR3 coding sequence is TGCAGCGTCGCCCTCGGACCCTCCTACGAGCAGTACTTC. Protein sequence: CSVALGPSYEQYF.

The CDR3 coding sequence is TGTGCCAGCAGTGAGACCCCCCTATTGAACACTGAAGCTTTCTTT. Amino acids: CASSETPLLNTEAFF. This chain connects TRBV2 to TRBJ1-1; D is uncertain. V dropped 3 bases and J dropped 0 bases, with 11 bases sitting between them. The CDR3 spans 15 residues. CDR1 SNHLY and CDR2 FYNNEI come from the germline V gene.

Worth noting for this clonotype: A read error may explain this, as a much larger clone is one base away. The genes are TRBV4-3 and TRBJ1-4, with D unresolved. Germline CDR1 and CDR2: LGHNA and YSLEER. This CDR3 has 14 residues. CDR3 in amino acids: CASNQDPGGEKLFF. Written as DNA, the CDR3 is TGCGCCAGCAACCAAGATCCGGGAGGTGAAAAACTGTTTTTT.

The chain recombines TRBV9 with TRBJ1-6, with 8 bases matching TRBD1. Germline values: CDR1 SGDLS, CDR2 YYNGEE. V lost 1 base, J lost 7 bases, and 4 bases stayed unmatched. CDR3 size: 15 residues. CDR3 in DNA: TGTGCCAGCAGCGTAACTGGACAGGGAAATTCACCCCTCCACTTT. Residues: CASSVTGQGNSPLHF.

This clonotype was seen many times. The J gene is TRBJ1-2, the V gene TRBV9; 11 positions agree with TRBD1. Germline loops: CDR1 SGDLS, CDR2 YYNGEE. Unmatched junction bases numbered 5, after V lost 5 bases and J lost 8 bases. The CDR3 consists of 13 residues. CDR3 sequence reads: CASRGTGGKGYTF. In DNA, the CDR3 is TGTGCCAGCAGAGGGACAGGGGGAAAAGGCTACACCTTC.

The chain has TRBV7-2 and TRBJ1-2; D not resolved. The CDR3 has 14 amino acids. V was clipped by 3 bases and J by 4 bases, with 12 bases between them. Germline V gives CDR1 SGHTA, CDR2 FQGNSA. CDR3 DNA: TGTGCCAGCAGCTTGGAAGTGGAACTCTATGGCTACACCTTC. It is translated as CASSLEVELYGYTF.

The gene calls are TRBV15 and TRBJ1-5; possibly TRBD1 for D (5 bases). V dropped 0 bases and J dropped 5 bases, with 11 bases sitting between them. The CDR3 spans 15 residues. The germline gives CDR1 LNHNV, CDR2 YYDKDF (reference sequence). CDR3 bases: TGTGCCACCAGCAGAGACGGGGCTGGGGATCAGCCCCAGCATTTT. Its translation is CATSRDGAGDQPQHF.

This clonotype was seen ten or more times. The chain employs TRBV2 and TRBJ1-6; D is unclear. This CDR3 is built from 15 residues. CDR1 is SNHLY and CDR2 is FYNNEI in the germline V gene. Trimming removed 3 bases at V and 5 bases at J, with 11 bases between. The CDR3 spells CASSERGMNNSPLHF. The CDR3 region has the DNA TGTGCCAGCAGTGAGAGAGGAATGAATAATTCACCCCTCCACTTT.

The chain joins TRBV2 to TRBJ2-1; 13 bases fit TRBD2. CDR3 length: 15 amino acids. Germline V lookup: CDR1 SNHLY, CDR2 FYNNEI. The junction had 8 bases not matched to a gene; V was cut back by 6 bases and J by 9 bases. CDR3 loop: CASSITSGRALEQFF. CDR3 DNA sequence: TGTGCCAGCAGCATTACTAGCGGGAGGGCCCTTGAGCAGTTCTTC.

CDR3 amino acids: CASSLDRVQETQYF. The CDR3 coding sequence is TGTGCCAGCAGCTTGGACAGGGTACAAGAGACCCAGTACTTC. The chain links TRBV5-4 to TRBJ2-5; a possible D gene is TRBD1 (6 bases). This CDR3 is built from 14 residues. Per germline, CDR1 SGHNT and CDR2 YYREEE (reference sequence). V was trimmed by 0 bases and J by 2 bases, leaving 8 bases between them.

V and J are TRBV9 and TRBJ2-5; TRBD1 aligns across 8 bases. The CDR3 contains 16 residues. Germline V gene sequence: CDR1 SGDLS, CDR2 YYNGEE. V lost 2 bases to trimming and J lost 1 base; unmatched junction nucleotides: 7. CDR3 DNA: TGTGCCAGCAGCGTTAGGACAGGGTTGCTCCAAGAGACCCAGTACTTC. As protein: CASSVRTGLLQETQYF.

The J gene is TRBJ2-7, the V gene TRBV10-2, with TRBD1 matching 9 bases. Germline values: CDR1 WSHSY, CDR2 SAAADI. The ends lost 6 bases at V and 0 bases at J; junction bases unmatched: 9. The CDR3 is 16 residues long. In DNA form, the CDR3 reads TGCGCCAGCAGAGGGACCGGACAGGGGAGCTCCTACGAGCAGTACTTC. This encodes CASRGTGQGSSYEQYF.

The rearrangement uses TRBV7-2 and TRBJ1-1; D is undetermined. Trimming removed 4 bases from V and 1 base from J, with 13 bases in between. The CDR3 runs 15 residues. Germline CDR1 is SGHTA and CDR2 is FQGNSA. As DNA, the CDR3 is TGTGCCAGCAGCTCCCATATTGAACCGAACACTGAAGCTTTCTTT. Its translation is CASSSHIEPNTEAFF.

This clonotype was recorded a few times. The chain employs TRBV12-3 or TRBV12-4 and TRBJ2-4; D unclear. CDR3 length: 14 amino acids. The ends were cut back, 1 base at V and 0 bases at J, with 4 bases in the middle. This chain's CDR3 is CASSLGLAKNIQYF. CDR3 sequence (DNA): TGTGCCAGCAGTTTAGGGTTAGCCAAAAACATTCAGTACTTC.

This clonotype was observed at least ten times. V and J are TRBV19 and TRBJ2-7, with a tentative D call TRBD1 (5 bases). The ends were cut back, 6 bases at V and 1 base at J, with 10 bases in the middle. The length of the CDR3 is 13 residues. CDR1 and CDR2 from the germline V gene are LNHDA and SQIVND (reference sequence). CDR3 DNA sequence: TGTGCCAGTAGCGTACAGGATTCCTACGAGCAGTACTTC. The encoded protein is CASSVQDSYEQYF.

The chain combines TRBV15 with TRBJ2-5; 10 bases map to TRBD1. CDR1 LNHNV and CDR2 YYDKDF come from the germline V gene (reference sequence). There are 14 residues in the CDR3. With V trimmed by 4 bases and J by 4 bases, 3 bases remained unmatched. CDR3 amino acids: CATSTRTGGETQYF. The CDR3, as DNA: TGTGCCACCAGCACAAGGACAGGGGGAGAGACCCAGTACTTC.

The chain recombines TRBV7-2 with TRBJ1-2, with TRBD1 identical over 10 bases. Trimming took 8 bases from V and 6 from J; bases not matched to a gene: 6. This CDR3 contains 13 residues. Germline CDR1 reads SGHTA; CDR2 reads FQGNSA. CDR3 coding DNA: TGTGCCAGCGGAATCGGGACAGGGGATGGCTACACCTTC. This gives the protein CASGIGTGDGYTF. Full variable domain (missing parts from reference TRBV7-2 and TRBJ1-2): GAGVSQSPSNKVTEKGKDVELRCDPISGHTALYWYRQSLGQGLEFLIYFQGNSAPDKSGLPSDRFSAERTGGSVSTLTIQRTQQEDSAVYLCASGIGTGDGYTFGSGTRLTVV.

This clonotype was seen at least ten times. J is TRBJ2-3 and V is TRBV7-3; TRBD1 aligns across 7 bases. The CDR3 totals 16 residues. Looked up from germline, CDR1 is SGHTA and CDR2 is FQGTGA. The ends lost 5 bases at V and 1 base at J; junction bases unmatched: 9. The CDR3 DNA reads TGTGCCAGCAGCCCGACCCTCGGACAGGGCACAGATACGCAGTATTTT. This gives the protein CASSPTLGQGTDTQYF.

The V call is TRBV5-1, the J call TRBJ2-1, with 8 bases aligning to TRBD2. Germline CDR1 and CDR2: SGHRS and YFSETQ. The CDR3 runs to 16 residues. The J segment lost 3 bases and the V segment lost 6 bases, leaving 11 bases of the junction unmatched. The CDR3 DNA is TGCGCCAGCACCCGATTTGACGGGGGGGACTACAATGAGCAGTTCTTC. This gives the protein CASTRFDGGDYNEQFF.

As to this clonotype: A much larger clonotype is one base distant, so this may be a read error. In DNA, the CDR3 is TGTGTCAGCAGCCAACAGCCCCGGCAGACCCAGTACTTC. Residues: CVSSQQPRQTQYF. V usage is TRBV3-1 and J usage is TRBJ2-5; D not certain. CDR1 is LGHDT, CDR2 YNNKEL, per germline (reference sequence). The CDR3 spans 13 residues.

V is TRBV19 and J is TRBJ1-1; D unresolved. Germline assignment: CDR1 LNHDA and CDR2 SQIVND (reference sequence). This CDR3 contains 11 residues. Trimming shortened V by 5 bases and J by 8 bases, and 9 bases separated the two germline ends. For the CDR3, the DNA is TGTGCCAGTAGTTCGAAGGGCGAAGCTTTCTTT. Encoded protein: CASSSKGEAFF.

The V call is TRBV5-1, the J call TRBJ2-1; maybe TRBD1 (6 bases). This CDR3 contains 12 residues. The germline V and J ends were trimmed by 0 bases and 15 bases, with 13 bases remaining between them. CDR1 SGHRS and CDR2 YFSETQ come from the germline V gene. CDR3 protein: CASSLDTGKRFF. The CDR3, as DNA: TGCGCCAGCAGCTTGGATACAGGGAAGAGGTTCTTC.

This clonotype has at least ten counts. The gene calls are TRBV11-1 and TRBJ1-3; D remains unclear. Trimming left V 2 bases short and J 1 base short, with 12 bases between. The CDR3 runs to 16 residues. Germline lookup yields CDR1 SGHAT and CDR2 FQDESV (reference sequence). The CDR3 here is CASSLYFRDSGNTIYF. The CDR3 DNA sequence: TGTGCCAGCAGCTTATATTTCCGGGATTCTGGAAACACCATATATTTT.